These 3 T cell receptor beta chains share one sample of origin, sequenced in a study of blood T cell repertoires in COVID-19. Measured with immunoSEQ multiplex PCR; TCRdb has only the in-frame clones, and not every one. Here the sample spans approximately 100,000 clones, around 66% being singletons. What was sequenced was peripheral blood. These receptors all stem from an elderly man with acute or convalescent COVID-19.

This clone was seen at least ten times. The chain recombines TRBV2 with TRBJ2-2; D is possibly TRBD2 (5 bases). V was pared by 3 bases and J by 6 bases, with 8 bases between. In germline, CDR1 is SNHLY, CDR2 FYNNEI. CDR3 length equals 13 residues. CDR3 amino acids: CASSEMRAGELFF. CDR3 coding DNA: TGTGCCAGCAGTGAGATGCGGGCCGGGGAGCTGTTTTTT.

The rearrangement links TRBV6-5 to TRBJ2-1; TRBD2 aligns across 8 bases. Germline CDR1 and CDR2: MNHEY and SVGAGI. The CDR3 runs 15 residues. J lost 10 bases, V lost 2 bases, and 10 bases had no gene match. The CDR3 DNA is TGTGCCAGCAGTTACGCGTCGGGGGGGCCTTACGAGCAGTTCTTC. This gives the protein CASSYASGGPYEQFF.

The CDR3 region is CASSPSGGADTQYF. The CDR3 nucleotides are TGTGCCAGCAGTCCCTCGGGGGGTGCAGATACGCAGTATTTT. V is TRBV6-5 and J is TRBJ2-3; 7 bases align to TRBD2. The length of the CDR3 is 14 residues. V shed 5 bases, J shed 4 bases, and the junction held 6 bases outside the gene matches. CDR1 and CDR2 from the germline V gene are MNHEY and SVGAGI.